The 9 T cell receptor beta chains reported below all come from one sample, sequenced in a study of blood T cell repertoires in COVID-19. Assay used: immunoSEQ multiplex PCR; TCRdb lists only in-frame clones, some missing. The data show around 220,000 clones, about 90% seen once. Sequenced sample: PBMCs or T cells enriched from blood (not recorded which). All receptors derive from a woman between 45 and 65 years old with acute COVID-19.

V is TRBV11-3 and J is TRBJ2-5, with D perhaps TRBD2 (7 bases). Germline CDR1 is SGHNT and CDR2 is YENEEA. This CDR3 has 16 residues. Trimming left V 4 bases short and J 0 bases short, with 15 bases between. The CDR3 DNA is TGTGCCAGCAGCTCGGGGGAGGGGGAAAACCAAGAGACCCAGTACTTC. Protein sequence: CASSSGEGENQETQYF. The variable domain in full, completed from reference TRBV11-3 and TRBJ2-5, reads EAGVVQSPRYKIIEKKQPVAFWCNPISGHNTLYWYLQNLGQGPELLIRYENEEAVDDSQLPKDRFSAERLKGVDSTLKIQPAELGDSAVYLCASSSGEGENQETQYFGPGTRLLVL.

This chain connects TRBV6-1 to TRBJ1-2, with a possible D match to TRBD1 (5 bases). The CDR3 has 15 residues. The V gene lost 3 bases and the J gene lost 3 bases, with 14 bases spanning the gap. The germline CDR1 and CDR2 sequences are MNHNS and SASEGT. The CDR3 DNA follows: TGTGCCAGCAGTGATGTAGGTCGGGGGTACTATGGCTACACCTTC. Translated: CASSDVGRGYYGYTF.

This clone was detected only a few times. The rearrangement uses TRBV30 and TRBJ1-5; 7 bases map to TRBD1. The germline V gene encodes CDR1 GTSNPN and CDR2 SVGIG (reference sequence). The CDR3 covers 13 residues. Trimming removed 3 bases from V and 7 bases from J; junction bases left unmatched: 6. The CDR3 DNA sequence: TGTGCCTGGAGGGCTGGCAGGGGGCAGCCCCAGCATTTT. Its protein is CAWRAGRGQPQHF. Drawing the rest from reference TRBV30 and TRBJ1-5, the complete variable domain is SQTIHQWPATLVQPVGSPLSLECTVEGTSNPNLYWYRQAAGRGLQLLFYSVGIGQISSEVPQNLSASRPQDRQFILSSKKLLLSDSGFYLCAWRAGRGQPQHFGDGTRLSIL.

The chain couples TRBV18 to TRBJ2-2; the match to TRBD1 covers 8 bases. There are 14 residues in the CDR3. The ends lost 4 bases at V and 5 bases at J; junction bases unmatched: 3. The germline gives CDR1 KGHSH, CDR2 LQKENI. The DNA for the CDR3 is TGTGCCAGCTCACAGAACAGGGGGACCGGGGAGCTGTTTTTT. Its protein product is CASSQNRGTGELFF.

The chain carries TRBV7-8 and TRBJ1-2; 10 nucleotides match TRBD1. This CDR3 comprises 15 residues. V was clipped by 1 base and J by 7 bases; unmatched bases: 6. The V gene's germline CDR1 is SGHVS and CDR2 FQNEAQ. CDR3 nucleotide sequence: TGTGCCAGCAGCTTAGAGGGACAGGGGTTTGGTGGCTACACCTTC. Translated: CASSLEGQGFGGYTF.

The rearrangement links TRBV7-8 to TRBJ2-1; D is unclear. CDR1 and CDR2 from the germline V gene are SGHVS and FQNEAQ. The CDR3 is 13 amino acids. Trimming cost V 5 bases and J 12 bases, with 17 bases left between them. The CDR3 DNA follows: TGTGCCAGCAGCCGGACCCGAGCCGGCGGGCAGTTCTTC. It yields the protein CASSRTRAGGQFF.

The chain joins TRBV28 to TRBJ1-1; 7 bases match TRBD1. J gave up 0 bases and V 3 bases, and 7 bases lay outside the gene matches. This CDR3 region has 16 residues. CDR1 is MDHEN and CDR2 is SYDVKM in the germline V gene. The CDR3 nucleotides are TGTGCCAGCAGTTTTGAAGGGGGCCCCCTGAACACTGAAGCTTTCTTT. Protein: CASSFEGGPLNTEAFF.

The chain carries TRBV7-9 and TRBJ1-3; D unresolved. The CDR3 sequence is 14 residues long. V lost 4 bases and J lost 4, with 11 bases in between. Germline V gene data show CDR1 as SEHNR and CDR2 as FQNEAQ (reference sequence). The CDR3 spells CASSSYWAGNTIYF. Here the CDR3 DNA reads TGTGCCAGCAGCTCCTATTGGGCGGGAAACACCATATATTTT.

The chain is built from TRBV27 and TRBJ1-6; D might be TRBD1 (6 bases). V lost 2 bases and J 0 bases, leaving 11 bases between the germline ends. The CDR3 is 17 residues long. CDR1 MNHEY and CDR2 SMNVEV come from the germline V gene (reference sequence). CDR3 residues: CASSLDRLSSYNSPLHF. CDR3 DNA: TGTGCCAGCAGTTTAGACAGGCTCAGCTCCTATAATTCACCCCTCCACTTT.